A single sample is the source of the 25 T cell receptor beta chains below, sequenced in a study of T cells after yellow fever vaccination. TCRdb reprocessed the 5' RACE reads with MiXCR, giving one entry per CDR3 protein. This sample has nearly 350,000 distinct CDR3 sequences, with roughly 8.6% found just once. The sequences come from PBMCs, collected about 41 days after the first yellow fever vaccination. The receptors here all came from a man aged 18-30 years who received the YFV17D yellow fever vaccine.

This rearrangement joins TRBV5-6 to TRBJ2-3, with D tentatively TRBD2 (5 bases). Trimming removed 2 bases at V and 6 bases at J, with 16 bases between. The CDR3 runs 15 residues. Germline assignment: CDR1 SGHDT and CDR2 YYEEEE. CDR3 bases: TGTGCCAGCAGCTTTGGCGGGCGCAGGTCTGATACGCAGTATTTT. The encoded protein is CASSFGGRRSDTQYF. Drawing the rest from reference TRBV5-6 and TRBJ2-3, the complete variable domain is DAGVTQSPTHLIKTRGQQVTLRCSPKSGHDTVSWYQQALGQGPQFIFQYYEEEERQRGNFPDRFSGHQFPNYSSELNVNALLLGDSALYLCASSFGGRRSDTQYFGPGTRLTVL.

This clonotype was seen only a few times. The chain joins TRBV20-1 to TRBJ1-1; tentatively, D is TRBD1 (5 bases). Looked up from germline, CDR1 is DFQATT and CDR2 is SNEGSKA (reference sequence). V shed 0 bases and J shed 4 bases, with 12 bases lying between them. This CDR3 has 14 residues. CDR3 residues: CSARDSRGGTEAFF. CDR3 coding DNA: TGCAGTGCTAGAGACAGTAGGGGTGGCACTGAAGCTTTCTTT.

V usage is TRBV13 and J usage is TRBJ2-2; 8 bases align to TRBD1. Trimming removed 3 bases from V and 4 bases from J; junction bases left unmatched: 7. This CDR3 spans 16 amino acids. CDR1 and CDR2 from the germline V gene are PRHDT and FYEKMQ (reference sequence). CDR3 region: CASSFTDRAVTGELFF. CDR3 nucleotide sequence: TGTGCCAGCAGCTTTACGGACAGGGCGGTCACCGGGGAGCTGTTTTTT.

The V and J genes are TRBV7-2 and TRBJ1-4, with 8 bases that match TRBD1. The CDR3 loop spans 14 amino acids. Germline-derived CDR1 and CDR2 are SGHTA and FQGNSA. The trim removed 2 bases at V and 8 bases at J, leaving 4 bases unmatched. CDR3 bases: TGTGCCAGCAGCTTACAGGGGGCGCGGGAAAAACTGTTTTTT. Protein sequence: CASSLQGAREKLFF.

This clonotype was counted between two and nine times. Mismatch with germline at one junction end may stem from a read error. This chain joins TRBV18 and TRBJ2-4; D gene uncertain. The germline CDR1 and CDR2 sequences are KGHSH and LQKENI. The CDR3 has 13 amino acids. CDR3 protein: CASSPDHKNVQYF. The DNA of the CDR3 is TGTGCCAGCTCCCCGGACCACAAAAACGTTCAGTACTTC.

This clonotype was recorded a few times. V and J are TRBV20-1 and TRBJ1-5; D is perhaps TRBD1 (6 bases). The germline V and J ends were trimmed by 5 bases and 7 bases, with 12 bases remaining between them. The CDR3 spans 12 residues. In germline, CDR1 is DFQATT, CDR2 SNEGSKA (reference sequence). In DNA form, the CDR3 reads TGCAGTGCTCAGGACAGACGACAGCCCCAGCATTTT. It specifies CSAQDRRQPQHF.

This clonotype has a handful of counts. The V and J genes are TRBV5-1 and TRBJ2-2; no clear D. Trimming removed 4 bases from V and 6 bases from J, with 10 bases in between. This CDR3 has 13 amino acids. Germline CDR1 and CDR2: SGHRS and YFSETQ. DNA for the CDR3: TGCGCCAGCAGCCAAAGTCCGGCCGGGGAGCTGTTTTTT. Translated, it gives CASSQSPAGELFF.

The gene calls are TRBV18 and TRBJ1-2, with 7 bases matching TRBD1. V lost 3 bases, J lost 4 bases, and 5 bases stayed unmatched. The CDR3 extends over 14 amino acids. The germline V gene encodes CDR1 KGHSH and CDR2 LQKENI. The CDR3 DNA reads as TGTGCCAGCTCACCGGGACAGACAGTCTATGGCTACACCTTC. Its translation is CASSPGQTVYGYTF.

This clonotype has a count of ten or more. V is TRBV20-1 and J is TRBJ2-7, with D perhaps being TRBD1 or TRBD2 (5 bases each). The V end was cut by 4 bases, the J end by 4 bases, with 14 bases between. This CDR3 has 13 amino acids. Germline V gives CDR1 DFQATT, CDR2 SNEGSKA (reference sequence). The CDR3 is CSATLRDPYEQYF. Here the CDR3 DNA reads TGCAGTGCTACGCTCCGGGACCCTTACGAGCAGTACTTC.

This clonotype was seen only a few times. This chain links TRBV6-4 with TRBJ1-2; no clear D. Trimming removed 5 bases from V and 6 bases from J, with 16 bases in between. The CDR3 length is 14 residues. The V gene's germline CDR1 is MRHNA and CDR2 SNTAGT. This CDR3 is CASSPGSPEDGYTF. The CDR3 DNA is TGTGCCAGCAGTCCCGGGTCCCCGGAGGATGGCTACACCTTC.

The gene calls are TRBV4-3 and TRBJ2-5; a possible D gene is TRBD2 (5 bases). Germline V gene sequence: CDR1 LGHNA, CDR2 YSLEER. The V and J ends lost 0 bases and 5 bases respectively, with 13 bases between them. The CDR3 has 15 residues. Written as DNA, the CDR3 is TGCGCCAGCAGCCAAGATAAGTTAGCGAGTGAGACCCAGTACTTC. Translated: CASSQDKLASETQYF.

This clonotype was observed a few times. The chain uses TRBV27 and TRBJ2-3, with TRBD2 matching 10 bases. CDR3 length: 15 residues. V shed 9 bases and J 2 bases; nucleotides not matched to a gene: 8. CDR1 and CDR2 (germline): MNHEY, SMNVEV (reference sequence). This CDR3 is CASTKRGGLTDTQYF. The CDR3, as DNA: TGTGCCAGTACAAAGCGGGGGGGCCTCACAGATACGCAGTATTTT.

The rearrangement links TRBV7-2 to TRBJ1-3; D is uncertain. Trimming removed 2 bases from V and 4 bases from J, with 6 bases in between. The CDR3 spans 13 residues. From germline, CDR1 is SGHTA and CDR2 FQGNSA. The CDR3 DNA reads TGTGCCAGCAGCTTAAACGTGGGAAACACCATATATTTT. This translates into CASSLNVGNTIYF.

This clonotype was detected only a few times. The chain carries TRBV10-3 and TRBJ2-7; D uncertain. The CDR3 contains 14 residues. Trimming took off 3 bases at V and 2 bases at J, with 11 bases between the two ends. Per germline, CDR1 ENHRY and CDR2 SYGVKD. In DNA, the CDR3 is TGTGCCATCAGTGACCCTACACGGGCCTACGAGCAGTACTTC. Protein product: CAISDPTRAYEQYF.

The chain carries TRBV12-3 or TRBV12-4 and TRBJ2-7; weak D call: TRBD2 (6 bases). Trimming removed 4 bases from V and 2 bases from J, with 12 bases in between. This CDR3 is built from 14 residues. The CDR3 DNA is TGTGCCAGCAGTTCCCCGGACTACGCCTACGAGCAGTACTTC. Translation: CASSSPDYAYEQYF.

This clonotype was observed a few times. The chain joins TRBV5-1 to TRBJ1-2; a weak D match, TRBD1 (6 bases). Germline CDR1 and CDR2: SGHRS and YFSETQ. CDR3 length: 16 amino acids. Trimming pared 2 bases from V and 0 bases from J, leaving 14 bases between. The CDR3 region is CASSFVAGEPNYGYTF. DNA for the CDR3: TGCGCCAGCAGCTTTGTTGCAGGGGAACCTAACTATGGCTACACCTTC.

This clonotype was observed a handful of times. This chain uses TRBV2 with TRBJ2-5, with TRBD2 as a possible D gene (5 bases). Trimming removed 8 bases from V and 5 bases from J, with 15 bases in between. The CDR3 is 13 residues long. CDR1 and CDR2 from the germline V gene are SNHLY and FYNNEI. The CDR3, as DNA: TGTGCCAGCGTGGGAGTTGATTTGGAGACCCAGTACTTC. Its protein is CASVGVDLETQYF. The variable domain in full, completed from reference TRBV2 and TRBJ2-5, reads EPEVTQTPSHQVTQMGQEVILRCVPISNHLYFYWYRQILGQKVEFLVSFYNNEISEKSEIFDDQFSVERPDGSNFTLKIRSTKLEDSAMYFCASVGVDLETQYFGPGTRLLVL.

This clonotype was seen more than once but under ten times. The rearrangement uses TRBV20-1 and TRBJ1-1; tentative D call: TRBD1 (5 bases). V lost 1 base to trimming and J lost 4 bases, with 13 bases between them. The germline V gene encodes CDR1 DFQATT and CDR2 SNEGSKA (reference sequence). This CDR3 has 14 amino acids. The CDR3 DNA follows: TGCAGTGCTAGAGCCCCCCCAGGGCGCACTGAAGCTTTCTTT. It translates to CSARAPPGRTEAFF.

This sequence joins TRBV27 and TRBJ2-1; D uncertain. This CDR3 has 13 residues. Per germline, CDR1 MNHEY and CDR2 SMNVEV (reference sequence). V lost 5 bases and J lost 5, with 10 bases in between. The CDR3 spells CASSNSPDNEQFF. DNA of the CDR3: TGTGCCAGCAGTAACTCCCCCGACAATGAGCAGTTCTTC.

The chain employs TRBV6-5 and TRBJ1-6; 11 bases match TRBD1. CDR3 size: 16 residues. The junction had 0 bases not matched to a gene; V was cut back by 2 bases and J by 3 bases. Per the germline V gene, CDR1 is MNHEY and CDR2 is SVGAGI. CDR3 residues: CASSYGTGGYNSPLHF. The CDR3 nucleotides read TGTGCCAGCAGTTACGGGACAGGGGGCTATAATTCACCCCTCCACTTT.

This rearrangement joins TRBV12-3 or TRBV12-4 to TRBJ2-7, with 9 bases identical to TRBD1. V shed 0 bases and J 6 bases; nucleotides not matched to a gene: 0. The CDR3 runs to 13 residues. The CDR3 sequence: CASSLADRGEQYF. The CDR3 DNA follows: TGTGCCAGCAGTTTAGCGGACAGGGGCGAGCAGTACTTC.

The V gene is TRBV7-8, the J gene TRBJ2-2, with TRBD2 matching over 10 bases. V lost 2 bases, J lost 7 bases, and 4 bases stayed unmatched. The CDR3 loop spans 15 amino acids. Germline CDR1 reads SGHVS; CDR2 reads FQNEAQ. CDR3 DNA: TGTGCCAGCAGCTTATCTAGCGGGGGTGTCGGGGAGCTGTTTTTT. It yields the protein CASSLSSGGVGELFF.

The chain recombines TRBV7-8 with TRBJ1-4; possible D gene TRBD1, 5 bases. From germline, CDR1 is SGHVS and CDR2 FQNEAQ. There are 18 residues in the CDR3. V was trimmed by 5 bases and J by 5 bases, leaving 24 bases between them. The CDR3 DNA reads TGTGCCAGCAGCCCCCGACAGAGTCGTAGCCTTCAAAATGAAAAACTGTTTTTT. Protein sequence: CASSPRQSRSLQNEKLFF.

This clonotype was observed a handful of times. J is TRBJ1-1 and V is TRBV27; D remains ambiguous. Trimming shortened V by 6 bases and J by 3 bases, and 14 bases separated the two germline ends. This CDR3 contains 14 residues. The germline V gene encodes CDR1 MNHEY and CDR2 SMNVEV (reference sequence). The CDR3 DNA follows: TGTGCCAGCAGCCTCTTTGCTGGGGACACTGAAGCTTTCTTT. Amino acids: CASSLFAGDTEAFF.

This clonotype was seen repeatedly, ten times or more. This chain uses TRBV24-1 with TRBJ1-1, with D tentatively TRBD1 (5 bases). Per the germline V gene, CDR1 is KGHDR and CDR2 is SFDVKD. CDR3 length: 12 residues. The V end was cut by 3 bases, the J end by 10 bases, with 11 bases between. CDR3: CATSDKWGSAFF. CDR3 nucleotides: TGTGCCACCAGTGATAAATGGGGGTCAGCTTTCTTT.